One sample yielded the 9 T cell receptor beta chains listed below, sequenced in a study of post-analysis software for immune sequencing data. Findings of the study overall: The five TRBV segments detected at higher frequency in patients than in controls included TRBV5-6, TRBV5-1 and TRBV20-1.

No cognate antigen is known for these TCRs. Included in the TCR beta cDNA libraries were unique molecular identifiers. TCRdb redid the calling of the PCR reads with MiXCR, one entry per CDR3 protein. Of 150,000 to 200,000 distinct CDR3 sequences listed, approximately 31% were seen once; the top ten hold about 1.6%. What was sequenced was blood. The receptor set was obtained from a girl aged 5-17 years with multiple sclerosis.

The table lists this clonotype with many counts. The chain uses TRBV4-1 and TRBJ2-1, with 10 nucleotides matching TRBD2. Germline-derived CDR1 and CDR2 are MGHRA and YSYEKL. This CDR3 contains 20 residues. V was pared by 1 base and J by 0 bases, with 12 bases of the junction left unmatched. The DNA for the CDR3 is TGCGCCAGCAGCCAAGGGATAGTAGCGGGAGGCCAGAGCTCCTACAATGAGCAGTTCTTC. It is translated as CASSQGIVAGGQSSYNEQFF.

This clonotype has just a few counts. The rearrangement joins TRBV11-2 to TRBJ1-1; D is ambiguous. The CDR3 contains 15 residues. V was clipped by 5 bases and J by 7 bases, with 20 bases between them. Per germline, CDR1 SGHAT and CDR2 FQNNGV. The CDR3, as DNA: TGTGCCAGCAGCCCCCCGTTGAAGGGATTCCGTGAAGCTTTCTTT. This gives the protein CASSPPLKGFREAFF.

This clonotype was seen more than once but under ten times. The chain combines TRBV3-1 with TRBJ2-7; 9 nucleotides line up with TRBD1. The J segment lost 2 bases and the V segment lost 0 bases, leaving 5 bases of the junction unmatched. CDR1 is LGHDT and CDR2 is YNNKEL in the germline V gene (reference sequence). CDR3 size: 16 residues. The CDR3 loop is CASSQEITGGPYEQYF. The CDR3 DNA reads TGTGCCAGCAGCCAAGAAATAACAGGGGGCCCCTACGAGCAGTACTTC.

This clonotype was picked up a small number of times. This chain links TRBV5-6 with TRBJ2-1; TRBD1 matches at 7 bases. Germline V gene data show CDR1 as SGHDT and CDR2 as YYEEEE. Trimming at V came to 5 bases and at J to 1 base, leaving 9 bases not matched to a gene. This CDR3 contains 16 residues. CDR3 in amino acids: CASSRQGPPSYNEQFF. DNA for the CDR3: TGTGCCAGCAGTCGACAGGGTCCCCCTTCCTACAATGAGCAGTTCTTC.

This clonotype was observed at least ten times. This rearrangement joins TRBV13 to TRBJ1-2, with 9 bases identical to TRBD1. CDR3 size: 16 residues. Germline loops: CDR1 PRHDT, CDR2 FYEKMQ (reference sequence). V trimming: 5 bases; J trimming: 0 bases; junction bases outside the gene matches: 7. The CDR3 loop reads CASSQGQGYTNYGYTF. The CDR3 DNA is TGTGCCAGCAGCCAGGGACAGGGCTACACTAACTATGGCTACACCTTC.

This clonotype is deemed medium-sized. The chain is built from TRBV12-3 or TRBV12-4 and TRBJ2-5; no firm D call. Trimming removed 6 bases at V and 1 base at J, with 3 bases between. CDR3 size: 11 residues. The CDR3 nucleotides read TGTGCCAGCAGCTCCCAAGAGACCCAGTACTTC. It specifies CASSSQETQYF.

This clonotype was seen many times. The gene calls are TRBV29-1 and TRBJ1-1; no clear D gene. The CDR3 has 11 residues. Between the trimmed V and J ends, which lost 7 bases and 2 bases, there was a span of 8 bases. The germline gives CDR1 SQVTM, CDR2 ANQGSEA. CDR3 in DNA: TGCAGCGCCATTCCCAACACTGAAGCTTTCTTT. Protein product: CSAIPNTEAFF.

Ten or more counts support this clonotype. The chain is built from TRBV4-2 and TRBJ2-7; TRBD2 matches at 12 bases. V lost 8 bases and J lost 4; bases outside the gene matches: 15. This CDR3 is 17 amino acids long. The germline gives CDR1 LGHNA, CDR2 YNFKEQ. The CDR3 nucleotides are TGTGCCAGCGACCTTGAGCCTAGCGGGAGGGCTAATTACGAGCAGTACTTC. Residues: CASDLEPSGRANYEQYF.

About this clonotype itself: A much larger clonotype is one base distant, so this may be a read error. CDR3 bases: TGTGCCAGCAGGAGGACAGAAGGATCCGATGGCTACACCTTC. This codes for CASRRTEGSDGYTF. V and J are TRBV27 and TRBJ1-2; tentatively, D is TRBD1 (6 bases). The V gene lost 6 bases and the J gene lost 6 bases, with 17 bases spanning the gap. The CDR3 has 14 amino acids. The germline gives CDR1 MNHEY, CDR2 SMNVEV (reference sequence).